A single sample gave rise to the 24 T cell receptor beta chains below, sequenced in a study of cytomegalovirus exposure and HLA in healthy donors. Use of 60 Vbeta and 13 Jbeta primers characterized the PCR. Assay used: immunoSEQ multiplex PCR; TCRdb lists only in-frame clones, some missing. The sample carries some 110,000 clones, about 74% recorded once. The sequenced sample consisted of PBMCs. Every receptor here comes from a young man in good health and CMV-seropositive.

The chain carries TRBV19 and TRBJ2-3; TRBD2 agrees at 9 bases. CDR1 LNHDA and CDR2 SQIVND come from the germline V gene (reference sequence). J was trimmed by 2 bases and V by 6 bases; bases with no gene match: 6. This CDR3 is 15 amino acids long. The CDR3 bases are TGTGCCAGTAGGGGCGGGGGGGCGAACACAGATACGCAGTATTTT. Translated, it gives CASRGGGANTDTQYF.

A single count supports this clone. Its ends do not fully match the called genes, so a read error is possible. The chain carries TRBV28 and TRBJ2-7; TRBD1 might be the D (6 bases). The CDR3 extends over 12 amino acids. Per germline, CDR1 MDHEN and CDR2 SYDVKM. CDR3 DNA: TGTGCCAGCAGTTTAAGATACAGGGAAAGGAACTTC. Its translation is CASSLRYRERNF.

This clone was seen only once. The chain links TRBV4-2 to TRBJ1-3; no reliable D call. V dropped 1 base and J dropped 1 base, with 17 bases sitting between them. Germline loops: CDR1 LGHNA, CDR2 YNFKEQ. The length of the CDR3 is 18 residues. DNA of the CDR3: TGTGCCAGCAGCCAAGTAGCCGGGTTCCATCTGTCTGGAAACACCATATATTTT. Translating gives CASSQVAGFHLSGNTIYF.

This chain links TRBV25-1 with TRBJ2-7, with TRBD2 identical over 7 bases. From germline, CDR1 is MGHDK and CDR2 SYGVNS. CDR3 length: 16 amino acids. Trimming at V came to 4 bases and at J to 5 bases, leaving 14 bases not matched to a gene. The CDR3 coding sequence is TGTGCCAGCAGTGGGCTCCTCGCGGGGGTTCAGAACGAGCAGTACTTC. It translates to CASSGLLAGVQNEQYF.

DNA of the CDR3: TGCGCCAGCAGCCAACTCGCGGGGTCACGGGGCGAGCAGTACTTC. Residues: CASSQLAGSRGEQYF. This sequence joins TRBV4-1 and TRBJ2-7; a possible D gene is TRBD2 (6 bases). With 2 bases removed from V and 6 bases from J, the gap between germline ends came to 17 bases. This CDR3 spans 15 amino acids. CDR1 and CDR2 (germline): MGHRA, YSYEKL.

V usage is TRBV18 and J usage is TRBJ1-4; 8 nucleotides match TRBD1. This CDR3 spans 17 amino acids. Germline-derived CDR1 and CDR2 are KGHSH and LQKENI. V gave up 5 bases and J gave up 2 bases; unmatched junction bases: 10. The CDR3 sequence is CASSSTGGASTNEKLFF. As DNA, the CDR3 is TGTGCCAGCTCATCAACAGGGGGGGCGTCCACTAATGAAAAACTGTTTTTT.

The V call is TRBV4-3, the J call TRBJ2-3; TRBD2 matches 13 bases. Per the germline V gene, CDR1 is LGHNA and CDR2 is YSLEER. This CDR3 has 17 amino acids. With 1 base clipped from V and 3 bases from J, the junction kept 4 bases outside the gene matches. This chain's CDR3 is CASSQGPLAGGTDTQYF. The CDR3 DNA sequence: TGCGCCAGCAGCCAAGGCCCACTAGCGGGGGGGACAGATACGCAGTATTTT.

The chain uses TRBV20-1 and TRBJ2-4, with D possibly being TRBD1 (6 bases). V was shortened by 8 bases and J by 9 bases, with 14 bases between the two germline ends. CDR3 length: 11 residues. The germline CDR1 and CDR2 sequences are DFQATT and SNEGSKA (reference sequence). CDR3: CSRQAGGIQYF. As DNA, the CDR3 is TGCAGTCGACAGGCTGGGGGCATTCAGTACTTC.

The CDR3 loop is CASSSLGGSTDTQYF. The CDR3 coding sequence is TGTGCCAGCAGCTCCCTGGGGGGGTCCACAGATACGCAGTATTTT. The rearrangement links TRBV7-7 to TRBJ2-3, with 7 positions matching TRBD2. V shed 4 bases and J 2 bases; nucleotides not matched to a gene: 6. CDR1 SSHAT and CDR2 FNYEAQ come from the germline V gene (reference sequence). CDR3 size: 15 residues.

This clone was picked up a small number of times. The CDR3 nucleotides are TGTGCCAGCAGCTTAACTCGGAACACTGAAGCTTTCTTT. Protein product: CASSLTRNTEAFF. This sequence joins TRBV7-2 and TRBJ1-1; unclear D gene. V was shortened by 2 bases and J by 1 base, with 5 bases between the two germline ends. Germline V gene lookup returns CDR1 SGHTA and CDR2 FQGNSA. The CDR3 has 13 residues.

The chain combines TRBV19 with TRBJ1-1, with TRBD1 as a possible D gene (6 bases). V lost 3 bases and J 0 bases, leaving 14 bases between the germline ends. The germline V gene has CDR1 LNHDA and CDR2 SQIVND (reference sequence). The CDR3 has 16 amino acids. CDR3 residues: CASSMDRETMNTEAFF. In nucleotides, the CDR3 is TGTGCCAGTAGTATGGACAGAGAAACAATGAACACTGAAGCTTTCTTT.

The gene calls are TRBV2 and TRBJ1-6; a weak D match, TRBD1 (6 bases). The CDR3 is made up of 17 amino acids. Germline V gives CDR1 SNHLY, CDR2 FYNNEI. V lost 6 bases and J 2 bases, leaving 17 bases between the germline ends. The CDR3 region has the DNA TGTGCCAGCAGGGCCGGGACACCCCTAACCTATAATTCACCCCTCCACTTT. As protein: CASRAGTPLTYNSPLHF.

To note about this clone: A read error may account for a junction end that differs from germline. The V call is TRBV7-9, the J call TRBJ2-5, with 9 bases aligning to TRBD1. Germline loops: CDR1 SEHNR, CDR2 FQNEAQ (reference sequence). The CDR3 contains 14 residues. CDR3 nucleotide sequence: TGTTCCAGCAGCTTGGGGACAGGGAGAGAGACCCAGTACTTC. Encoded protein: CSSSLGTGRETQYF.

The chain couples TRBV19 to TRBJ1-2; D is possibly TRBD1 (6 bases). The CDR3 loop spans 13 amino acids. The ends were cut back, 6 bases at V and 2 bases at J, with 10 bases in the middle. Germline CDR1 reads LNHDA; CDR2 reads SQIVND (reference sequence). The CDR3 DNA follows: TGTGCCAGTAGCTTAACAGGGAACTATGGCTACACCTTC. It encodes CASSLTGNYGYTF.

The chain has TRBV28 and TRBJ1-2; D is uncertain. Germline V gene sequence: CDR1 MDHEN, CDR2 SYDVKM. Trimming left V 4 bases short and J 5 bases short, with 8 bases between. This CDR3 region has 12 residues. CDR3 in DNA: TGTGCCAGCAGTTCCGGGTCATATGGCTACACCTTC. Translated: CASSSGSYGYTF.

The chain has TRBV15 and TRBJ1-4; 10 nucleotides agree with TRBD1. Looked up from germline, CDR1 is LNHNV and CDR2 is YYDKDF (reference sequence). J lost 6 bases, V lost 3 bases, and 7 bases had no gene match. CDR3 length: 16 residues. CDR3 bases: TGTGCCACCAGCAGCGCCTCGACAGGGGGCGATGAAAAACTGTTTTTT. It specifies CATSSASTGGDEKLFF.

The chain is built from TRBV28 and TRBJ1-2, with 12 nucleotides matching TRBD1. The germline CDR1 and CDR2 sequences are MDHEN and SYDVKM. The V and J ends lost 2 bases and 4 bases, in that order; junction bases with no gene match: 5. The CDR3 runs 16 residues. For the CDR3, the DNA is TGTGCCAGCAGTTTAAATCCGGGACAGGGGGCCTATGGCTACACCTTC. Translated: CASSLNPGQGAYGYTF.

This clone was seen a single time. V usage is TRBV18 and J usage is TRBJ1-2; D call uncertain. The germline V and J ends were trimmed by 2 bases and 3 bases, with 13 bases remaining between them. This CDR3 is 15 amino acids long. The germline gives CDR1 KGHSH, CDR2 LQKENI. CDR3 in DNA: TGTGCCAGCTCACCAGAGGTAGTCTCCGACTATGGCTACACCTTC. Protein product: CASSPEVVSDYGYTF.

This chain uses TRBV19 with TRBJ1-6, with TRBD1 identical over 8 bases. The CDR3 is 13 residues long. Germline V gives CDR1 LNHDA, CDR2 SQIVND (reference sequence). V gave up 8 bases and J gave up 10 bases; unmatched junction bases: 7. CDR3 nucleotides: TGTGCCAGTGGACAGGGAACGCGGTCACCCCTCCACTTT. Residues: CASGQGTRSPLHF. The variable domain in full, completed from reference TRBV19 and TRBJ1-6, reads DGGITQSPKYLFRKEGQNVTLSCEQNLNHDAMYWYRQDPGQGLRLIYYSQIVNDFQKGDIAEGYSVSREKKESFPLTVTSAQKNPTAFYLCASGQGTRSPLHFGNGTRLTVT.

The V and J genes are TRBV6-1 and TRBJ1-5; D is unresolved. The CDR3 is 13 residues long. The V gene lost 6 bases and the J gene lost 6 bases, with 12 bases spanning the gap. From germline, CDR1 is MNHNS and CDR2 SASEGT. Written as DNA, the CDR3 is TGTGCCAGCAGCCCGACGGGAATTCAGCCCCAGCATTTT. Encoded protein: CASSPTGIQPQHF.

The CDR3 spells CASSFKETQYF. In nucleotides, the CDR3 is TGTGCCAGCAGTTTCAAAGAGACCCAGTACTTC. The chain joins TRBV28 to TRBJ2-5; D remains unclear. Germline-derived CDR1 and CDR2 are MDHEN and SYDVKM. The CDR3 is 11 residues long. Trimming removed 3 bases at V and 3 bases at J, with 2 bases between. Complete variable domain (other parts from reference TRBV28 and TRBJ2-5): DVKVTQSSRYLVKRTGEKVFLECVQDMDHENMFWYRQDPGLGLRLIYFSYDVKMKEKGDIPEGYSVSREKKERFSLILESASTNQTSMYLCASSFKETQYFGPGTRLLVL.

The J gene is TRBJ2-1, the V gene TRBV28; TRBD2 matches 8 bases. The CDR3 covers 14 residues. From germline, CDR1 is MDHEN and CDR2 SYDVKM. V lost 11 bases to trimming and J lost 6 bases; unmatched junction nucleotides: 12. This chain's CDR3 is CASGGTRIINEQFF. The CDR3 DNA sequence: TGTGCCTCGGGAGGGACCCGAATTATCAATGAGCAGTTCTTC. Full variable domain (missing parts from reference TRBV28 and TRBJ2-1): DVKVTQSSRYLVKRTGEKVFLECVQDMDHENMFWYRQDPGLGLRLIYFSYDVKMKEKGDIPEGYSVSREKKERFSLILESASTNQTSMYLCASGGTRIINEQFFGPGTRLTVL.

The V gene is TRBV28, the J gene TRBJ2-5; 9 bases are a match to TRBD2. Losses at the gene ends were 8 bases for V and 5 bases for J; bases not matched to a gene: 9. In germline, CDR1 is MDHEN, CDR2 SYDVKM. The CDR3 totals 14 residues. The CDR3 here is CASRLAGRRETQYF. The DNA for the CDR3 is TGTGCCAGCCGGCTAGCGGGGCGCCGGGAGACCCAGTACTTC.

This clone has only a few counts. The rearrangement uses TRBV2 and TRBJ2-1, with 8 bases identical to TRBD2. The V and J ends lost 6 bases and 2 bases, in that order; junction bases with no gene match: 6. The CDR3 is 15 amino acids. Germline V gene sequence: CDR1 SNHLY, CDR2 FYNNEI. CDR3 residues: CASRAAGGAYNEQFF. As DNA, the CDR3 is TGTGCCAGCAGAGCGGCGGGGGGCGCCTACAATGAGCAGTTCTTC.